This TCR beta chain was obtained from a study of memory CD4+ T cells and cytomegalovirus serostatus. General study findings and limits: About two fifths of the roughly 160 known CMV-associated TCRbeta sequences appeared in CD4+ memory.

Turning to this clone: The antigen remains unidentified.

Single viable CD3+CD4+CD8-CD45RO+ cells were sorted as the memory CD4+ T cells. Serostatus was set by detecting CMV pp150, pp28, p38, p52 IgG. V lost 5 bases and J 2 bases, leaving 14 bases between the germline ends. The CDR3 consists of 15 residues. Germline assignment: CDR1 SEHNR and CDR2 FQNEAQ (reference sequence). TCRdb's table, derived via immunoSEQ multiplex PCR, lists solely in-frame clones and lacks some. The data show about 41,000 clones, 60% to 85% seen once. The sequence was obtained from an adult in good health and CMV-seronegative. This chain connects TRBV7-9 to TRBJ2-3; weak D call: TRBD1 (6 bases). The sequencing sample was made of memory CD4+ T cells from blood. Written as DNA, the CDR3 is TGTGCCAGCAGCCCGAGACAGGAACCCACAGATACGCAGTATTTT. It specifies CASSPRQEPTDTQYF.